The 21 T cell receptor beta chains reported below all come from one sample, sequenced in a study of CXCR3-negative and CXCR3-positive naive CD8 T cells. cDNA libraries for TRB were generated by 5' RACE incorporating UMI labels. TCRdb re-called the 5' RACE reads and gives one entry per CDR3 protein, without DNA. This sample's table has about 38,000 distinct CDR3 sequences. The material sequenced was memory CD8+ T cells from blood. The receptors come from a human donor in good health. Some clones in this sample may be carry-over from other donors' samples.

The gene calls are TRBV3-1 and TRBJ1-1. Per germline, CDR1 LGHDT and CDR2 YNNKEL (reference sequence). CDR3 size: 17 residues. This chain's CDR3 is CASSQDLRGYANTEAFF. Supplemented by reference TRBV3-1 and TRBJ1-1, the full variable domain reads DTAVSQTPKYLVTQMGNDKSIKCEQNLGHDTMYWYKQDSKKFLKIMFSYNNKELIINETVPNRFSPKSPDKAHLNLHINSLELGDSAVYFCASSQDLRGYANTEAFFGQGTRLTVV.

This clonotype is medium-sized by frequency. V gene TRBV4-3 combines with J gene TRBJ2-7. There are 15 residues in the CDR3. CDR1 LGHNA and CDR2 YSLEER come from the germline V gene. The CDR3 is CASSHKVDPSYEQYF.

CDR3 in amino acids: CASSFNNVDTQYF. The V call is TRBV5-1, the J call TRBJ2-3. Per germline, CDR1 SGHRS and CDR2 YFSETQ. This CDR3 comprises 13 residues.

This clonotype is classed as medium-sized (0.01 to 0.1%) by frequency. The gene calls are TRBV6-1 and TRBJ2-5; TCRdb picks TRBD1, but there is no DNA to check that call. Germline loops: CDR1 MNHNS, CDR2 SASEGT. The CDR3 has 14 residues. CDR3 loop: CASSPPKDIETQYF.

This sequence joins TRBV4-1 and TRBJ2-7; TCRdb picks TRBD2, but there is no DNA to check that call. The germline V gene has CDR1 MGHRA and CDR2 YSYEKL. The CDR3 spans 17 residues. Here the CDR3 reads CASSQRRASGDSYEQYF.

The chain joins TRBV11-1 to TRBJ2-1; no DNA is available, so the TRBD1 call from TCRdb remains unchecked. The CDR3 is 16 amino acids. Germline V CDR1 and CDR2: SGHAT, FQDESV (reference sequence). The CDR3 loop is CASSLEGDWGLNEQFF. Filled out from reference TRBV11-1 and TRBJ2-1, the complete variable domain reads EAEVAQSPRYKITEKSQAVAFWCDPISGHATLYWYRQILGQGPELLVQFQDESVVDDSQLPKDRFSAERLKGVDSTLKIQPAELGDSAMYLCASSLEGDWGLNEQFFGPGTRLTVL.

The chain is built from TRBV28 and TRBJ2-1; with no DNA, the TCRdb D assignment of TRBD1 cannot be verified. The CDR3 is 14 amino acids. In germline, CDR1 is MDHEN, CDR2 SYDVKM. CDR3 loop: CASTLGDIDNEQFF.

The chain carries TRBV27 and TRBJ1-5. CDR3 length equals 14 residues. CDR1 and CDR2 from the germline V gene are MNHEY and SMNVEV (reference sequence). The CDR3 spells CASSPYTGNQPQHF.

The chain combines TRBV12-3 or TRBV12-4 with TRBJ2-1. The CDR3 totals 15 residues. The CDR3 sequence is CASSPILSSYNEQFF.

The chain couples TRBV20-1 to TRBJ1-3; TCRdb selects TRBD1, and the lack of DNA leaves this call unchecked. Germline CDR1 DFQATT, CDR2 SNEGSKA (reference sequence). The CDR3 spans 19 residues. CDR3 amino acids: CSAPHPHPLSVATGNTIYF.

V is TRBV29-1 and J is TRBJ2-1; with no DNA, the TCRdb D assignment of TRBD2 cannot be verified. The CDR3 extends over 14 amino acids. The germline gives CDR1 SQVTM, CDR2 ANQGSEA. CDR3 sequence reads: CSVTTSGRYNEQFF.

The chain links TRBV4-2 to TRBJ1-4; there is no DNA to check the TCRdb D call of TRBD1. The CDR3 totals 15 residues. The germline V gene has CDR1 LGHNA and CDR2 YNFKEQ. The chain's CDR3 is CASSQEGDRGEKLFF.

The chain uses TRBV18 and TRBJ1-5; TCRdb designates TRBD1, a call that cannot be tested without DNA. The CDR3 length is 14 residues. Germline loops: CDR1 KGHSH, CDR2 LQKENI. CDR3 in amino acids: CASSPLDRDQPQHF.

The chain combines TRBV18 with TRBJ1-6. CDR1 is KGHSH and CDR2 is LQKENI in the germline V gene. The CDR3 totals 14 residues. The CDR3: CASSGIGIASPLHF. Full variable domain (rest looked up from reference TRBV18 and TRBJ1-6): NAGVMQNPRHLVRRRGQEARLRCSPMKGHSHVYWYRQLPEEGLKFMVYLQKENIIDESGMPKERFSAEFPKEGPSILRIQQVVRGDSAAYFCASSGIGIASPLHFGNGTRLTVT.

The V call is TRBV19, the J call TRBJ2-6; no DNA is available, so the TRBD1 call from TCRdb remains unchecked. The CDR3 consists of 17 residues. The germline gives CDR1 LNHDA, CDR2 SQIVND (reference sequence). The CDR3: CASSIDRRGGRANVLTF.

The CDR3 spells CSVEDDRRWEQFF. This rearrangement joins TRBV29-1 to TRBJ2-1; with no DNA, the TCRdb D assignment of TRBD1 cannot be verified. This CDR3 contains 13 residues. Looked up from germline, CDR1 is SQVTM and CDR2 is ANQGSEA.

The chain has TRBV6-2 or TRBV6-3 and TRBJ2-1; TCRdb's D call of TRBD2 is untestable without DNA. Germline V CDR1 and CDR2: MNHEY, SVGEGT. CDR3 length equals 14 residues. CDR3 amino acids: CASSYSGLHNEQFF.

The rearrangement joins TRBV4-2 to TRBJ1-5. Germline V gives CDR1 LGHNA, CDR2 YNFKEQ. CDR3 length: 16 amino acids. The CDR3 region is CASSPQEDGSNQPQHF.

The chain recombines TRBV7-9 with TRBJ2-1. The CDR3 has 11 amino acids. CDR1 and CDR2 (germline): SEHNR, FQNEAQ (reference sequence). The CDR3 region is CASTTSNEQFF.

This rearrangement joins TRBV6-5 to TRBJ2-7. Germline V CDR1 and CDR2: MNHEY, SVGAGI. This CDR3 has 13 residues. The CDR3 loop reads CASSYRHSYEQYF.

This chain uses TRBV27 with TRBJ2-3; the D gene TCRdb calls, TRBD2, cannot be checked with no DNA. This CDR3 spans 17 amino acids. Germline CDR1 and CDR2: MNHEY and SMNVEV (reference sequence). The CDR3 sequence: CASSSGLAGMDRDTQYF.